These 20 T cell receptor beta chains originate from one sample sequenced in a study of response to subunit inactivated influenza vaccine. Using its own MiXCR run on the RT-PCR reads, TCRdb lists one record per CDR3 protein. Here the sample spans over 800,000 distinct CDR3 sequences, around 20% being singletons. The source material was PBMCs from blood, sampled more than 4 days after vaccination. Receptors were obtained from a man between 45 and 60 years old who received an inactivated influenza vaccine.

This rearrangement joins TRBV9 to TRBJ2-7; 9 bases agree with TRBD2. CDR1 SGDLS and CDR2 YYNGEE come from the germline V gene. Trimming removed 3 bases from V and 2 bases from J; junction bases left unmatched: 6. This CDR3 has 15 amino acids. The CDR3 sequence: CASSANSGSTYEQYF. The CDR3 coding sequence is TGTGCCAGCAGCGCAAATAGCGGGAGTACCTACGAGCAGTACTTC.

V and J are TRBV19 and TRBJ2-7; tentatively, D is TRBD2 (5 bases). Trimming cost V 4 bases and J 7 bases, with 14 bases left between them. The germline V gene has CDR1 LNHDA and CDR2 SQIVND (reference sequence). The CDR3 is 13 amino acids. The CDR3 loop reads CASSSIATEEQYF. The CDR3 DNA is TGTGCCAGTAGTAGCATAGCGACGGAAGAGCAGTACTTC.

This clonotype has ten or more counts. The gene calls are TRBV10-3 and TRBJ2-7; TRBD2 agrees at 11 bases. V gave up 3 bases and J gave up 4 bases; unmatched junction bases: 8. The CDR3 length is 16 residues. Germline loops: CDR1 ENHRY, CDR2 SYGVKD. The CDR3 here is CAISDWGLAAQYEQYF. In DNA form, the CDR3 reads TGTGCCATCAGTGACTGGGGACTAGCGGCGCAATACGAGCAGTACTTC.

This clonotype has ten or more counts. The chain couples TRBV20-1 to TRBJ1-5; D remains ambiguous. Germline-derived CDR1 and CDR2 are DFQATT and SNEGSKA (reference sequence). This CDR3 is 13 amino acids long. Trimming removed 0 bases from V and 2 bases from J, with 5 bases in between. The CDR3 protein is CSARDWGNQPQHF. Here the CDR3 DNA reads TGCAGTGCTAGAGATTGGGGCAATCAGCCCCAGCATTTT.

This clonotype turned up a few times. The chain joins TRBV5-5 to TRBJ2-7; 11 bases map to TRBD2. Germline CDR1 SGHKS, CDR2 YYEKEE (reference sequence). The CDR3 is made up of 15 amino acids. V shed 5 bases, J shed 3 bases, and the junction held 7 bases outside the gene matches. The CDR3 spells CASRYRLAGNYEQYF. The CDR3 coding sequence is TGTGCCAGCAGATATAGACTAGCGGGAAACTACGAGCAGTACTTC.

In its sample, this clonotype was seen a few times. This sequence joins TRBV3-1 and TRBJ1-5, with 7 positions matching TRBD1. V was pared by 4 bases and J by 1 base, with 4 bases of the junction left unmatched. Germline CDR1 LGHDT, CDR2 YNNKEL (reference sequence). The CDR3 length is 15 residues. The CDR3, as DNA: TGTGCCAGCAGCCTTACGGGACAGAGCAATCAGCCCCAGCATTTT. Translated, it gives CASSLTGQSNQPQHF.

The chain carries TRBV28 and TRBJ2-1; D remains unclear. Germline lookup yields CDR1 MDHEN and CDR2 SYDVKM. Deletions cut 5 bases from V and 3 bases from J, with 17 bases between. The CDR3 is 16 amino acids. CDR3 sequence: CASSIPRLALYNEQFF. CDR3 sequence (DNA): TGTGCCAGCAGTATTCCCCGGTTGGCGCTCTACAATGAGCAGTTCTTC.

The chain links TRBV7-8 to TRBJ2-6; 8 nucleotides line up with TRBD1. The V segment lost 2 bases and the J segment 0 bases; nucleotides outside the gene matches: 6. CDR3 length: 18 amino acids. CDR1 SGHVS and CDR2 FQNEAQ come from the germline V gene. CDR3 protein: CASSLRTGITSGANVLTF. The DNA of the CDR3 is TGTGCCAGCAGCTTACGGACAGGGATCACCTCTGGGGCCAACGTCCTGACTTTC.

J is TRBJ2-1 and V is TRBV7-6; TRBD2 matches at 10 bases. Germline loops: CDR1 SGHVS, CDR2 FNYEAQ. V trimming: 5 bases; J trimming: 8 bases; junction bases outside the gene matches: 9. The CDR3 runs to 15 residues. The CDR3 region is CASSIQRGGIDEQFF. CDR3 coding DNA: TGTGCCAGCAGCATCCAGCGGGGGGGCATTGATGAGCAGTTCTTC. Variable domain in full (rest from reference TRBV7-6 and TRBJ2-1): GAGVSQSPRYKVTKRGQDVALRCDPISGHVSLYWYRQALGQGPEFLTYFNYEAQQDKSGLPNDRFSAERPEGSISTLTIQRTEQRDSAMYRCASSIQRGGIDEQFFGPGTRLTVL.

The genes are TRBV28 and TRBJ1-1; D unclear. CDR1 and CDR2 (germline): MDHEN, SYDVKM. The length of the CDR3 is 16 residues. Trimming took off 4 bases at V and 0 bases at J, with 15 bases between the two ends. In DNA, the CDR3 is TGTGCCAGCAGTTGGTCCGGTGGAACAATGAACACTGAAGCTTTCTTT. Translated: CASSWSGGTMNTEAFF.

This clonotype has just a few counts. This sequence joins TRBV4-3 and TRBJ2-3; D is possibly TRBD2 (6 bases). From germline, CDR1 is LGHNA and CDR2 YSLEER. CDR3 length: 15 amino acids. V lost 8 bases and J 6 bases, leaving 21 bases between the germline ends. The CDR3 DNA reads TGCGCCAGCGGTTCGACAGTTCGGGACTCCGATACGCAGTATTTT. Amino acid sequence: CASGSTVRDSDTQYF.

This sequence joins TRBV7-9 and TRBJ2-3, with D possibly being TRBD1 (8 bases). Germline V gene sequence: CDR1 SEHNR, CDR2 FQNEAQ (reference sequence). The length of the CDR3 is 16 residues. Trimming pared 4 bases from V and 6 bases from J, leaving 20 bases between. The CDR3 loop is CASSSARTGRVDTQYF. CDR3 DNA: TGTGCCAGCAGCTCGGCCCGGACAGGGAGGGTCGATACGCAGTATTTT.

In its sample, this clonotype was seen many times. V and J are TRBV5-1 and TRBJ2-1; TRBD1 matches 7 bases. J gave up 5 bases and V 5 bases, and 7 bases lay outside the gene matches. The germline V gene encodes CDR1 SGHRS and CDR2 YFSETQ. The CDR3 length is 14 residues. The CDR3 nucleotides are TGCGCCAGCAGTTCGGGACAGATCGACAATGAGCAGTTCTTC. Amino acid sequence: CASSSGQIDNEQFF.

This clonotype was detected a few times. The chain carries TRBV5-1 and TRBJ2-1, with 7 bases matching TRBD2. The CDR3 sequence is 16 residues long. V gave up 0 bases and J gave up 4 bases; unmatched junction bases: 7. Germline V gene data show CDR1 as SGHRS and CDR2 as YFSETQ. In nucleotides, the CDR3 is TGCGCCAGCAGCTTGGGAGGGACTATCCTTTACAATGAGCAGTTCTTC. The encoded protein is CASSLGGTILYNEQFF.

The chain uses TRBV12-3 or TRBV12-4 and TRBJ1-3; D remains unclear. This CDR3 is 14 amino acids long. V gave up 2 bases and J gave up 2 bases, with 7 bases separating them. The CDR3 DNA follows: TGTGCCAGCAGTTTACTAGGTCCTGGAAACACCATATATTTT. Translation gives CASSLLGPGNTIYF.

This clonotype was observed a few times. The gene calls are TRBV11-2 and TRBJ2-3, with 16 bases that match TRBD2. After removal of 1 base from V and 5 bases from J, the junction contained 6 bases not matched to a gene. CDR3 length equals 18 residues. Germline values: CDR1 SGHAT, CDR2 FQNNGV. The CDR3 DNA follows: TGTGCCAGCAGCTTAGTCGGGACTAGCGGGGGGGCAGGAGATACGCAGTATTTT. Translating it yields CASSLVGTSGGAGDTQYF.

The chain uses TRBV5-8 and TRBJ2-3; perhaps TRBD1 as D (5 bases). CDR3 length: 14 residues. The germline gives CDR1 SGHTS, CDR2 YDEGEE. The germline V and J ends were trimmed by 4 bases and 4 bases, with 13 bases remaining between them. The DNA of the CDR3 is TGTGCCAGCAGCGCCGGTGCAGGGCCAGATACGCAGTATTTT. It encodes CASSAGAGPDTQYF.

This clonotype was picked up a small number of times. The chain recombines TRBV28 with TRBJ2-1; D may correspond to TRBD1 or TRBD2 (5 bases each). Germline CDR1 reads MDHEN; CDR2 reads SYDVKM. The CDR3 extends over 13 amino acids. Trimming shortened V by 9 bases and J by 3 bases, and 12 bases separated the two germline ends. CDR3 protein: CASTPGHYNEQFF. The CDR3 DNA reads TGTGCCAGTACTCCGGGGCACTACAATGAGCAGTTCTTC.

The rearrangement joins TRBV7-6 to TRBJ1-4; D call uncertain. Germline CDR1 reads SGHVS; CDR2 reads FNYEAQ. V dropped 3 bases and J dropped 8 bases, with 10 bases sitting between them. The CDR3 runs 13 residues. DNA of the CDR3: TGTGCCAGCAGCTTTTCCCCCGAGGAAAAACTGTTTTTT. This sequence encodes CASSFSPEEKLFF.

This clonotype was detected a few times. V usage is TRBV7-9 and J usage is TRBJ2-7, with unresolved D. The germline V and J ends were trimmed by 5 bases and 4 bases, with 12 bases remaining between them. The CDR3 extends over 13 amino acids. CDR1 and CDR2 from the germline V gene are SEHNR and FQNEAQ (reference sequence). CDR3 nucleotides: TGTGCCAGCAGCCCGACATTGGTGTACGAGCAGTACTTC. The encoded protein is CASSPTLVYEQYF.